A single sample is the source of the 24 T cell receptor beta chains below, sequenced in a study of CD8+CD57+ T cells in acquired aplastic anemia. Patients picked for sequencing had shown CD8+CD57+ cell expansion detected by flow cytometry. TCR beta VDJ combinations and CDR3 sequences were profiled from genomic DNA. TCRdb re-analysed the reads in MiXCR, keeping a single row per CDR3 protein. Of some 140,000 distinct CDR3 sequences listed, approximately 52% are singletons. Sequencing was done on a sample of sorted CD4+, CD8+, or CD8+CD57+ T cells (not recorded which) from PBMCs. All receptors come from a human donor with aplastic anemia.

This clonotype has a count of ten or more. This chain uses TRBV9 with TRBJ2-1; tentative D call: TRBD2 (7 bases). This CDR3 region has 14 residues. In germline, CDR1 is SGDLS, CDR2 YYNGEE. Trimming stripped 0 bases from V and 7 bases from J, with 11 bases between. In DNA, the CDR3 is TGTGCCAGCAGCGTAGAAGGGGGGGTGAATGAGCAGTTCTTC. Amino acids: CASSVEGGVNEQFF.

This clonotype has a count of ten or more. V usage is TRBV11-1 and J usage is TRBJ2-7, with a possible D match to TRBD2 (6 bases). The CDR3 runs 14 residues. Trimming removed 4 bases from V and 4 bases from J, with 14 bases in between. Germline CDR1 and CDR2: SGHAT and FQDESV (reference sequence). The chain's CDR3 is CASSYPGERYEQYF. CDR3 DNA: TGTGCCAGCAGCTACCCGGGGGAACGGTACGAGCAGTACTTC.

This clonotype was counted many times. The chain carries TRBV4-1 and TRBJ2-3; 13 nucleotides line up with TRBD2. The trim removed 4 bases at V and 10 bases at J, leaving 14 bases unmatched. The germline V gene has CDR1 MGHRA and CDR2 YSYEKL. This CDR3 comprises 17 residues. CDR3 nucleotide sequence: TGCGCCAGCAGCCGCTTGACTAGCGGGGGGACCCTCCGCCCGCAGTATTTT. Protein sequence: CASSRLTSGGTLRPQYF.

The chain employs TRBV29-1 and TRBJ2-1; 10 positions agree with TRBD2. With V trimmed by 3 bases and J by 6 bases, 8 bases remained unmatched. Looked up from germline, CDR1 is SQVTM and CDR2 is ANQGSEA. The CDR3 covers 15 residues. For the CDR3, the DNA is TGCAGCGTTGACGGAGCGGGGGGGCCGAGCAATGAGCAGTTCTTC. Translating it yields CSVDGAGGPSNEQFF.

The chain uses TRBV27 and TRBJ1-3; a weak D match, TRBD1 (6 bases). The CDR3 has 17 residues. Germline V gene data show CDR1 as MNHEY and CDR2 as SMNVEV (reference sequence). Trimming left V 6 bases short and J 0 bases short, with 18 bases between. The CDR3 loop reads CASSNLGGPISGNTIYF. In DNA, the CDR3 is TGTGCCAGCAGCAACCTGGGGGGCCCAATCTCTGGAAACACCATATATTTT.

DNA for the CDR3: TGTGCCAGCAGCCCCCCAGGGTGGGAGACCCAGTACTTC. Encoded protein: CASSPPGWETQYF. This chain joins TRBV7-9 and TRBJ2-5, with D tentatively TRBD1 (5 bases). Trimming removed 5 bases from V and 5 bases from J, with 12 bases in between. The germline V gene has CDR1 SEHNR and CDR2 FQNEAQ (reference sequence). The CDR3 length is 13 residues.

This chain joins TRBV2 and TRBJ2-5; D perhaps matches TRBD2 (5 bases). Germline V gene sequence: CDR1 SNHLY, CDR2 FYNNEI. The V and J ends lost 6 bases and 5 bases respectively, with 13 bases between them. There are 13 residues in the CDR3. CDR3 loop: CASRKEVGETQYF. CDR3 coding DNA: TGTGCCAGCAGGAAGGAGGTGGGGGAGACCCAGTACTTC.

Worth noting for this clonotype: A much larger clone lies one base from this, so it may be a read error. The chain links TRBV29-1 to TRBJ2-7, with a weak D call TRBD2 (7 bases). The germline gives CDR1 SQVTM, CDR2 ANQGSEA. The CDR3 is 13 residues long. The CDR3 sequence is CSVAYREGYGQYF. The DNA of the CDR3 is TGCAGCGTTGCATACAGGGAGGGCTACGGGCAGTACTTC.

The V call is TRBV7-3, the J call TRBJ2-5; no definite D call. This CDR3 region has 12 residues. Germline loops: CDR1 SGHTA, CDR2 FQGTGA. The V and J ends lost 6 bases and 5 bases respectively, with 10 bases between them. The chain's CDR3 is CASSTHGETQYF. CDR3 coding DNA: TGTGCCAGCAGTACCCATGGGGAGACCCAGTACTTC. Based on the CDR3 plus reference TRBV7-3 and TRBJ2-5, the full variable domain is GAGVSQTPSNKVTEKGKYVELRCDPISGHTALYWYRQSLGQGPEFLIYFQGTGAADDSGLPNDRFFAVRPEGSVSTLKIQRTERGDSAVYLCASSTHGETQYFGPGTRLLVL.

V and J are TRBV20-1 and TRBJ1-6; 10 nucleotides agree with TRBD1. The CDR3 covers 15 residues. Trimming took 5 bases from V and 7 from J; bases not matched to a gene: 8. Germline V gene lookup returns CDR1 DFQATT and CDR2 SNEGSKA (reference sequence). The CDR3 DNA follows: TGCAGTGCTGACAGGGGGCGAGGAGGAAATTCACCCCTCCACTTT. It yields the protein CSADRGRGGNSPLHF.

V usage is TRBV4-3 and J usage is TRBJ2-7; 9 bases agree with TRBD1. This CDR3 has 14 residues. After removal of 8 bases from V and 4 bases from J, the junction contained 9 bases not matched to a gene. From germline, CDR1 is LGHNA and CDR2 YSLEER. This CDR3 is CASGLGTGTYEQYF. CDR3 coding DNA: TGCGCCAGCGGCCTCGGGACAGGGACATACGAGCAGTACTTC.

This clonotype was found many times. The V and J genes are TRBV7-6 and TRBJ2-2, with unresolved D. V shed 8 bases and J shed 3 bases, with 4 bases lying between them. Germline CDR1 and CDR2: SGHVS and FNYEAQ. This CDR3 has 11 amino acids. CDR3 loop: CASLDTGELFF. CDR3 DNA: TGTGCCAGCTTGGACACCGGGGAGCTGTTTTTT.

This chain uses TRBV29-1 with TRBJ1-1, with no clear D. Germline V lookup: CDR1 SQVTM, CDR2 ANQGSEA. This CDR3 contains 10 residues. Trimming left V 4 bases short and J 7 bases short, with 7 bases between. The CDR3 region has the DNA TGCAGCGTTGGCGGAATTGAAGCTTTCTTT. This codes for CSVGGIEAFF.

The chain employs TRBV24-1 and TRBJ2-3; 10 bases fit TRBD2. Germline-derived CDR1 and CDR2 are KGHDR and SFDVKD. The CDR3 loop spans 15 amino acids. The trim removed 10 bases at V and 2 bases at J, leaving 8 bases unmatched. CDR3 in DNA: TGTGCCACTGAACCCGGGACTAGCGACACAGATACGCAGTATTTT. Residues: CATEPGTSDTDTQYF.

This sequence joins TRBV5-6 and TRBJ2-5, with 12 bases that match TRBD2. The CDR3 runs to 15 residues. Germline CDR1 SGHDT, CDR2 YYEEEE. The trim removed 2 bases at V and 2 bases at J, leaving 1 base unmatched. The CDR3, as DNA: TGTGCCAGCAGCTTTCTAGCGGGGGGGCAAGAGACCCAGTACTTC. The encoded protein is CASSFLAGGQETQYF.

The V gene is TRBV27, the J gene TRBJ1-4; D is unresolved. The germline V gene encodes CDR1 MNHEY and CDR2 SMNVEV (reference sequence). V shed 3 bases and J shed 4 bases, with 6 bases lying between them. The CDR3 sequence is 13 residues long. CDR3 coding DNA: TGTGCCAGCAGTTTCGTACTTAATGAAAAACTGTTTTTT. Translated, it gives CASSFVLNEKLFF.

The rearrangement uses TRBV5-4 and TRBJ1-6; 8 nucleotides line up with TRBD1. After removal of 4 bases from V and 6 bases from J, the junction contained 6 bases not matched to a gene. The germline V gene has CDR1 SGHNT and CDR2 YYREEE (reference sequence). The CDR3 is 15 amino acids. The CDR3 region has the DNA TGTGCCAGCAGCCCTAGGACAGGGAGTAATTCACCCCTCCACTTT. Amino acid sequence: CASSPRTGSNSPLHF.

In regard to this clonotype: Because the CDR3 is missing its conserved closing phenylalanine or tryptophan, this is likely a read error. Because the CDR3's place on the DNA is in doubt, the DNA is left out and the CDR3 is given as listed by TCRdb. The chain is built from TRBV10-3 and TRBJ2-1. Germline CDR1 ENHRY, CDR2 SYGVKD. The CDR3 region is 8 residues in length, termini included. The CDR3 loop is CAISDPNS.

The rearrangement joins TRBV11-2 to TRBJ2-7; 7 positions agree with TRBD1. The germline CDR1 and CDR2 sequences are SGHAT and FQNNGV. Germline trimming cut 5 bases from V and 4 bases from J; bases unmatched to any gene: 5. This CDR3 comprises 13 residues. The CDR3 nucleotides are TGTGCCAGCAGCAGGGGGCTTGGGTACGAGCAGTACTTC. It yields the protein CASSRGLGYEQYF.

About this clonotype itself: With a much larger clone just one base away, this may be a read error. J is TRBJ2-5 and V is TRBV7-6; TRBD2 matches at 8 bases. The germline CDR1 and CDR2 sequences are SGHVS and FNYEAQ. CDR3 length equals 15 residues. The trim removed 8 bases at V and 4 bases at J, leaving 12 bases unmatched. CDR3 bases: TGTGCCAGCGGCTCCTTGCGGGGGGTTCGAGAGACCCAGTACTTC. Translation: CASGSLRGVRETQYF.

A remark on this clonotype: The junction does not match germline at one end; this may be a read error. CDR3 protein: CASSDSPGGYSEQLF. In DNA, the CDR3 is TGTGCCAGCAGTGACTCTCCGGGGGGATACAGTGAGCAGCTCTTC. The rearrangement links TRBV6-4 to TRBJ2-1, with 7 bases that match TRBD2. The CDR3 loop spans 15 amino acids. The germline V gene encodes CDR1 MRHNA and CDR2 SNTAGT.

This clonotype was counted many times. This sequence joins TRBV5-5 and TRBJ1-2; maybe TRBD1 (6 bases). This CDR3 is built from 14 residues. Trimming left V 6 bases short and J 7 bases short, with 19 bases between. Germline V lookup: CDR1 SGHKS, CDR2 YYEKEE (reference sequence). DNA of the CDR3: TGTGCCAGCACTCTGGGCCAGGGGTTATCTGGCTACACCTTC. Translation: CASTLGQGLSGYTF.

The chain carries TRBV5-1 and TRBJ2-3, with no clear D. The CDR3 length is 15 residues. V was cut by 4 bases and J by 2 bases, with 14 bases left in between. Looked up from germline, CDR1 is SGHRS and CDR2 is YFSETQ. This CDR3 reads CASSPRTEYTDTQYF. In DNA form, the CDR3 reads TGCGCCAGCAGCCCACGGACGGAGTACACAGATACGCAGTATTTT.

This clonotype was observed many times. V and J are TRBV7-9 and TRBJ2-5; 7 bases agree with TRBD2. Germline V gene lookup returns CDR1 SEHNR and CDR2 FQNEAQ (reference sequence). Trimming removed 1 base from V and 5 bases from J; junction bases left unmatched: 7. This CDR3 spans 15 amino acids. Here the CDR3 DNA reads TGTGCCAGCAGCTTAGTTGGGGGGGGTTTGGAGACCCAGTACTTC. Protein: CASSLVGGGLETQYF.